This T cell receptor beta chain emerged from a study of post-analysis software for immune sequencing data. General study points: TRBV segments more frequent in patients than in controls numbered five and included TRBV5-6, TRBV5-1 and TRBV20-1. Multiple sclerosis patients showed significantly lower normalized Chao1 diversity than controls did.

Germline V lookup: CDR1 SGHTA, CDR2 FQGNSA. The CDR3 covers 15 residues. Unique-molecular-identifier-tagged TCR beta cDNA libraries were used. T cells numbering about 0.85 to 10 million yielded roughly 500,000 cDNA molecules. One entry per CDR3 protein, called by TCRdb with MiXCR from the PCR reads. The repertoire holds over 250,000 distinct CDR3 sequences, with 35% to 40% as singletons. On this clonotype itself: Its antigen is unidentified. This sequence may be a read error, since a much larger clone differs from it by one base.

The receptor was isolated from a girl between 10 and 17 years old with multiple sclerosis. The sequencing sample was made of blood. The rearrangement links TRBV7-2 to TRBJ2-3, with 11 positions matching TRBD2. The CDR3 DNA follows: TGTGTCAGCAGTCCACTAGCGGGGGGCACAGATACGCAGTATTTT. Translating it yields CVSSPLAGGTDTQYF.